A single sample gave rise to the 25 T cell receptor beta chains below, sequenced in a study of blood T cell repertoires in COVID-19. Profiling relied on immunoSEQ multiplex PCR, and the TCRdb table lists in-frame clones only, not all of them. The sample lists about 210,000 clones; approximately 80% were seen once. Sequencing was done on a sample of peripheral blood. All receptors come from a woman older than 75 with COVID-19, enrolled during active disease.

The CDR3 region has the DNA TGTGCCAGCAGGTCCTCTGTGCGCGGCGGGGAGCTGTTTTTT. Protein sequence: CASRSSVRGGELFF. V gene TRBV28 combines with J gene TRBJ2-2; no clear D. With 6 bases removed from V and 7 bases from J, the gap between germline ends came to 15 bases. Per the germline V gene, CDR1 is MDHEN and CDR2 is SYDVKM. The CDR3 is 14 amino acids. The whole variable domain, remainder taken from reference TRBV28 and TRBJ2-2, is DVKVTQSSRYLVKRTGEKVFLECVQDMDHENMFWYRQDPGLGLRLIYFSYDVKMKEKGDIPEGYSVSREKKERFSLILESASTNQTSMYLCASRSSVRGGELFFGEGSRLTVL.

The chain uses TRBV3-1 (or the pseudogene TRBV3-2) and TRBJ1-4, with 7 bases matching TRBD1. The ends lost 0 bases at V and 2 bases at J; junction bases unmatched: 9. The CDR3 contains 18 residues. Germline CDR1 reads LGHDT; CDR2 reads YNNKEL (reference sequence). Here the CDR3 reads CASSQDRTGQLTNEKLFF. In DNA form, the CDR3 reads TGTGCCAGCAGCCAAGATAGGACAGGCCAGCTCACTAATGAAAAACTGTTTTTT.

This sequence joins TRBV5-8 and TRBJ1-5; 9 bases fit TRBD1. This CDR3 has 13 residues. Germline lookup yields CDR1 SGHTS and CDR2 YDEGEE. The junction had 7 bases not matched to a gene; V was cut back by 6 bases and J by 9 bases. The CDR3 is CASTGTGRRPQHF. CDR3 bases: TGTGCCAGCACCGGGACAGGGCGGCGGCCCCAGCATTTT. Complete variable domain (other parts from reference TRBV5-8 and TRBJ1-5): EAGVTQSPTHLIKTRGQQATLRCSPISGHTSVYWYQQALGLGLQFLLWYDEGEERNRGNFPPRFSGRQFPNYSSELNVNALELEDSALYLCASTGTGRRPQHFGDGTRLSIL.

The chain links TRBV2 to TRBJ2-3, with 9 bases fitting TRBD2. The junction had 6 bases not matched to a gene; V was cut back by 5 bases and J by 0 bases. The germline V gene has CDR1 SNHLY and CDR2 FYNNEI. There are 16 residues in the CDR3. CDR3 sequence: CASSQRAGGSTDTQYF. The CDR3 DNA sequence: TGTGCCAGCAGTCAAAGGGCGGGAGGGAGCACAGATACGCAGTATTTT.

The chain joins TRBV3-1 (or the pseudogene TRBV3-2) to TRBJ1-1; D might be TRBD1 (5 bases). The length of the CDR3 is 13 residues. CDR1 is LGHDT, CDR2 YNNKEL, per germline (reference sequence). V was shortened by 4 bases and J by 5 bases, with 11 bases between the two germline ends. DNA for the CDR3: TGTGCCAGCAGCCCTACAGGTCGGACTGAAGCTTTCTTT. It yields the protein CASSPTGRTEAFF.

The J gene is TRBJ1-4, the V gene TRBV11-2, with D possibly TRBD1 on 5 matching bases. CDR1 is SGHAT, CDR2 FQNNGV, per germline. This CDR3 has 15 residues. V lost 5 bases, J lost 4 bases, and 14 bases lay in between. The CDR3 sequence is CASSRRGFGNEKLFF. In DNA, the CDR3 is TGTGCCAGCAGCCGGCGGGGGTTCGGTAATGAAAAACTGTTTTTT.

This sequence joins TRBV4-2 and TRBJ1-4; the D gene is possibly TRBD1 (5 bases). V lost 0 bases to trimming and J lost 4 bases, with 9 bases between them. Germline V gene lookup returns CDR1 LGHNA and CDR2 YNFKEQ. This CDR3 is built from 15 residues. The CDR3 here is CASSQDRQLNEKLFF. Written as DNA, the CDR3 is TGTGCCAGCAGCCAAGACCGACAGCTTAATGAAAAACTGTTTTTT.

This clone was picked up one time. This chain joins TRBV5-1 and TRBJ2-5, with 7 bases fitting TRBD1. The CDR3 is 12 residues long. The V gene's germline CDR1 is SGHRS and CDR2 YFSETQ. V shed 5 bases, J shed 4 bases, and the junction held 2 bases outside the gene matches. The CDR3 loop reads CASSRQGETQYF. The CDR3 bases are TGCGCCAGCAGTAGACAGGGAGAGACCCAGTACTTC.

CDR3 in DNA: TGTGCCAGCAGTGGGACAGGGAATCAGCCCCAGCATTTT. This gives the protein CASSGTGNQPQHF. V gene TRBV2 combines with J gene TRBJ1-5; 8 nucleotides line up with TRBD1. Per the germline V gene, CDR1 is SNHLY and CDR2 is FYNNEI. CDR3 length equals 13 residues. After removal of 4 bases from V and 4 bases from J, the junction contained 0 bases not matched to a gene.

In DNA form, the CDR3 reads TGTGCCATCAGCCGGACTAGTAACGACGAGCAGTACTTC. This encodes CAISRTSNDEQYF. V usage is TRBV10-3 and J usage is TRBJ2-7; TRBD2 aligns across 7 bases. CDR1 and CDR2 from the germline V gene are ENHRY and SYGVKD. CDR3 length: 13 amino acids. V was clipped by 6 bases and J by 5 bases; unmatched bases: 7.

V gene TRBV7-2 combines with J gene TRBJ1-5; D might be TRBD1 (6 bases). This CDR3 is 16 amino acids long. Germline CDR1 is SGHTA and CDR2 is FQGNSA. V was shortened by 4 bases and J by 3 bases, with 16 bases between the two germline ends. The DNA of the CDR3 is TGTGCCAGCAGCTCCCGAGGGGGGAGGGTCAATCAGCCCCAGCATTTT. It codes for CASSSRGGRVNQPQHF.

V and J are TRBV9 and TRBJ1-1; D is uncertain. Trimming left V 4 bases short and J 8 bases short, with 12 bases between. From germline, CDR1 is SGDLS and CDR2 YYNGEE. The CDR3 has 12 amino acids. CDR3 sequence: CASSPFEQEAFF. The CDR3 nucleotides are TGTGCCAGCAGCCCTTTTGAACAGGAAGCTTTCTTT.

This rearrangement joins TRBV3-1 (or the pseudogene TRBV3-2) to TRBJ1-3; D might be TRBD1 (6 bases). The ends were cut back, 4 bases at V and 8 bases at J, with 9 bases in the middle. This CDR3 is 12 amino acids long. Looked up from germline, CDR1 is LGHDT and CDR2 is YNNKEL (reference sequence). The CDR3 DNA is TGTGCCAGCAGCCCGCAGGGGTACACCATATATTTT. This codes for CASSPQGYTIYF.

V and J are TRBV12-3 or TRBV12-4 and TRBJ2-1; D remains unclear. Trimming left V 11 bases short and J 2 bases short, with 10 bases between. CDR3 length: 12 residues. The CDR3, as DNA: TGTGCCTCGGATCGGGCCTACAATGAGCAGTTCTTC. Translated, it gives CASDRAYNEQFF.

V usage is TRBV27 and J usage is TRBJ2-3; TRBD2 aligns across 13 bases. With 6 bases clipped from V and 5 bases from J, the junction kept 8 bases outside the gene matches. This CDR3 has 16 amino acids. Germline V gives CDR1 MNHEY, CDR2 SMNVEV (reference sequence). DNA for the CDR3: TGTGCCAGCAGAACACTAGCGGGAGGGCCGATAGATACGCAGTATTTT. As protein: CASRTLAGGPIDTQYF.

The chain links TRBV6-5 to TRBJ1-2, with 12 bases lining up with TRBD1. There are 13 residues in the CDR3. CDR1 is MNHEY and CDR2 is SVGAGI in the germline V gene. The ends lost 8 bases at V and 6 bases at J; junction bases unmatched: 4. This CDR3 is CASGTGGKDGYTF. CDR3 DNA: TGTGCCAGCGGGACAGGGGGCAAGGATGGCTACACCTTC.

This chain uses TRBV7-8 with TRBJ2-1; D ambiguous. Germline lookup yields CDR1 SGHVS and CDR2 FQNEAQ. This CDR3 is built from 16 residues. The germline V and J ends were trimmed by 1 base and 0 bases, with 10 bases remaining between them. CDR3 coding DNA: TGTGCCAGCAGCTTAGAGGTCGGGTTCTCCTACAATGAGCAGTTCTTC. This sequence encodes CASSLEVGFSYNEQFF.

The chain joins TRBV5-4 to TRBJ1-4; maybe TRBD1 (6 bases). Germline CDR1 and CDR2: SGHNT and YYREEE (reference sequence). Between the trimmed V and J ends, which lost 4 bases and 0 bases, there was a span of 10 bases. The CDR3 runs 15 residues. The CDR3: CASSVQGTTNEKLFF. CDR3 in DNA: TGTGCCAGCAGCGTCCAGGGGACAACTAATGAAAAACTGTTTTTT.

The chain has TRBV28 and TRBJ1-5, with D possibly matching TRBD1 (5 bases). The CDR3 consists of 15 residues. Trimming stripped 2 bases from V and 4 bases from J, with 12 bases between. Germline V gene lookup returns CDR1 MDHEN and CDR2 SYDVKM. The CDR3, as DNA: TGTGCCAGCAGTTTAGGGACTGAGCTGAATCAGCCCCAGCATTTT. It yields the protein CASSLGTELNQPQHF.

The chain links TRBV6-5 to TRBJ2-1; D possibly corresponds to TRBD2 (5 bases). With 2 bases removed from V and 4 bases from J, the gap between germline ends came to 9 bases. The CDR3 spans 14 residues. Per germline, CDR1 MNHEY and CDR2 SVGAGI. CDR3 loop: CASSYPPGYNEQFF. CDR3 DNA sequence: TGTGCCAGCAGTTACCCCCCGGGGTACAATGAGCAGTTCTTC.

This chain joins TRBV6-1 and TRBJ1-4; TRBD1 matches 7 bases. Germline assignment: CDR1 MNHNS and CDR2 SASEGT. The CDR3 consists of 15 residues. With V trimmed by 0 bases and J by 8 bases, 6 bases remained unmatched. The CDR3 nucleotides read TGTGCCAGCAGTGAAGCGACAGGGAATCGCGAAAAACTGTTTTTT. It is translated as CASSEATGNREKLFF.

The chain combines TRBV2 with TRBJ2-7; 9 bases align to TRBD2. This CDR3 has 15 amino acids. The germline CDR1 and CDR2 sequences are SNHLY and FYNNEI. The V segment lost 6 bases and the J segment 0 bases; nucleotides outside the gene matches: 6. This CDR3 reads CASRVSGRSSYEQYF. The CDR3 DNA reads as TGTGCCAGCAGAGTTAGCGGGAGAAGCTCCTACGAGCAGTACTTC.

The rearrangement links TRBV4-1 to TRBJ1-2, with 9 bases matching TRBD1. The CDR3 runs to 15 residues. Germline CDR1 and CDR2: MGHRA and YSYEKL. The J segment lost 2 bases and the V segment lost 4 bases, leaving 5 bases of the junction unmatched. CDR3 residues: CASSRMGQGNYGYTF. The DNA of the CDR3 is TGCGCCAGCAGCCGCATGGGACAGGGCAACTATGGCTACACCTTC.

The rearrangement uses TRBV15 and TRBJ2-6; D may be TRBD1 (5 bases). The CDR3 runs to 16 residues. The V end was cut by 9 bases, the J end by 2 bases, with 17 bases between. Per germline, CDR1 LNHNV and CDR2 YYDKDF (reference sequence). This CDR3 reads CATTLGRAPGANVLTF. In DNA, the CDR3 is TGTGCCACTACCTTAGGCAGGGCCCCTGGGGCCAACGTCCTGACTTTC.

This clone was observed many times. The chain is built from TRBV5-8 and TRBJ2-7, with D possibly being TRBD2 (6 bases). This CDR3 has 15 amino acids. CDR1 is SGHTS, CDR2 YDEGEE, per germline. With 4 bases removed from V and 0 bases from J, the gap between germline ends came to 14 bases. CDR3 DNA: TGTGCCAGCAGCGTCGGGACTGTAAGCTCCTACGAGCAGTACTTC. This encodes CASSVGTVSSYEQYF. The full variable domain, rest sourced from reference TRBV5-8 and TRBJ2-7, is EAGVTQSPTHLIKTRGQQATLRCSPISGHTSVYWYQQALGLGLQFLLWYDEGEERNRGNFPPRFSGRQFPNYSSELNVNALELEDSALYLCASSVGTVSSYEQYFGPGTRLTVT.